This T cell receptor beta chain was captured in a study of blood T cells in healthy people across ages. Donation came from healthy Caucasian individuals in Russia who were aged about 6 to 100. Combining a sample-barcoded 5' primer with a J-beta primer mix, a second PCR ran for roughly 7 to 11 cycles. TCRdb ran MiXCR on the 5' RACE reads and lists one entry per CDR3 protein. The data show roughly 1.6 million distinct CDR3 sequences, about 35% seen once. Study findings and constraints: With age, beta diversity per million T cells declined roughly linearly, significantly by about 37.

This clonotype was recorded at least ten times. Antigen specificity is unknown. What was sequenced was blood. This TCR was sampled from a woman aged 30 to 39 in good health.

CDR3 residues: CASSPREYHNEQFF. The DNA of the CDR3 is TGTGCCAGCAGTCCGAGGGAGTACCACAATGAGCAGTTCTTC. This sequence joins TRBV27 and TRBJ2-1, with D possibly TRBD2 on 5 matching bases. The CDR3 extends over 14 amino acids. The V end was cut by 5 bases, the J end by 5 bases, with 13 bases between. The V gene's germline CDR1 is MNHEY and CDR2 SMNVEV (reference sequence).